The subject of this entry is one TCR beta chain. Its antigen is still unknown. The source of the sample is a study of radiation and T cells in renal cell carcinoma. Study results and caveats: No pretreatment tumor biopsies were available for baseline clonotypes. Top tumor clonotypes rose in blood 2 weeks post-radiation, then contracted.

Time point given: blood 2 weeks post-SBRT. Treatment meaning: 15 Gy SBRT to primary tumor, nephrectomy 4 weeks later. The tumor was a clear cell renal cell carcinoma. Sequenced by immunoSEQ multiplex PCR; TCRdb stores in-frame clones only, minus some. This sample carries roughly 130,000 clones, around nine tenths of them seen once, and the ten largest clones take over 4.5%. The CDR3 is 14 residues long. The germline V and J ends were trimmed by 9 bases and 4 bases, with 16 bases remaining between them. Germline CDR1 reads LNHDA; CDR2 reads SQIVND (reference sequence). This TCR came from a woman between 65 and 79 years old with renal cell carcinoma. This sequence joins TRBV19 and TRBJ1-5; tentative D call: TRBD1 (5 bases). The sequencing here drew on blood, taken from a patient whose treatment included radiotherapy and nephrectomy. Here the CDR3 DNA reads TGTGCCAGCAGGATCAGGGAGGGAAATCAGCCCCAGCATTTT. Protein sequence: CASRIREGNQPQHF.